This T cell receptor (beta chain) was documented in a study of blood T cells in healthy people across ages. The use of a sample-barcoded 5' primer and a J-beta primer mix characterized a second PCR of about 7 to 12 cycles. Each TCR beta cDNA got a 12-nucleotide random molecular identifier. TCRdb itself ran the 5' RACE reads through MiXCR, one entry per CDR3 protein. The sample has 1.5 million or so distinct CDR3 sequences, roughly two fifths seen once; the top ten hold 4%. Per germline, CDR1 ENHRY and CDR2 SYGVKD. The CDR3 is made up of 13 amino acids. After removal of 3 bases from V and 4 bases from J, the junction contained 2 bases not matched to a gene. This clonotype was counted ten times or more.

The receptor was isolated from a woman under 30 in good health. This sequence joins TRBV10-3 and TRBJ1-2; 7 bases are a match to TRBD1. The specimen sequenced was blood. The CDR3 here is CAISEDRAYGYTF. CDR3 DNA: TGTGCCATCAGTGAAGACAGGGCCTATGGCTACACCTTC.